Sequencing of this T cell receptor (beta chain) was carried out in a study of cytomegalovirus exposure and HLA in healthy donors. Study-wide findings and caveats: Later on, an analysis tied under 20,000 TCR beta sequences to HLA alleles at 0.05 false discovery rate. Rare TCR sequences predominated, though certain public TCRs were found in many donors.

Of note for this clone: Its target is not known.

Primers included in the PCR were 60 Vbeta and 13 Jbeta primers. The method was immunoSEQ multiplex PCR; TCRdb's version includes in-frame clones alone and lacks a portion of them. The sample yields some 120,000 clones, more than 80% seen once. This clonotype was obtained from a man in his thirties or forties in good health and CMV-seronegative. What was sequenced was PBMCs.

CDR3 sequence reads: CASSQTGLDYGYTF. CDR3 bases: TGTGCCAGCAGCCAAACAGGGTTGGACTATGGCTACACCTTC. The chain carries TRBV2 and TRBJ1-2; tentative D call: TRBD1 (6 bases). Germline CDR1 is SNHLY and CDR2 is FYNNEI. V lost 6 bases and J lost 3, with 14 bases in between. The CDR3 has 14 residues. The full variable domain, in which reference TRBV2 and TRBJ1-2 provide the parts outside the CDR3, is EPEVTQTPSHQVTQMGQEVILRCVPISNHLYFYWYRQILGQKVEFLVSFYNNEISEKSEIFDDQFSVERPDGSNFTLKIRSTKLEDSAMYFCASSQTGLDYGYTFGSGTRLTVV.